This T cell receptor (beta chain) was captured in a study of CD8 T cells in Susac syndrome (dated by TCRdb to between 2018 and 2021). Turning to the overall study: Repertoire sequencing was used to test whether CD8+ T cell activation and differentiation in Susac syndrome was antigen driven. Study-wide conclusions, independent of this receptor: The number of individuals in the TCR sequencing and HLA analysis was recognized as being relatively small.

RNA was extracted using the RNeasy kit, and roughly 0.5 to 1 microgram was reverse transcribed with random hexamers. The immunoSEQ multiplex PCR assay, covering 54 Vbeta and 13 Jbeta segments, was used to amplify TCR beta CDR3 regions. PCR amplification bias was corrected by using a synthetic template baseline for primer optimization and computational correction. The original methods were these. Reads were annotated to V, D and J genes according to IMGT and were analyzed with immunoSEQ Analyzer, with only productive sequences retained. Clonality was calculated as one minus the Shannon entropy normalized by log2 of the number of productive unique sequences. Public and private clones were assessed among the 100 most prevalent clones of each patient and control. Clones were defined as Susac-specific when absent from the healthy and MS cohorts, from about 1,100 published viral clones and from other ImmuneACCESS disease sequences. The raw public data were reprocessed by TCRdb itself: fastp quality trimming at Q25, MiXCR clonotype calling, in-frame beta chains only. Rows are combined by CDR3 protein, so each entry shows the most common genes and DNA. TCRdb assigned the V and J calls; the authors' analysis was not used. The sample table records under 350,000 distinct CDR3 sequences; about 90% of these occur just once. Jointly, the top ten make up about 0.063% of the sample.

CDR3 length: 15 amino acids, cysteine to phenylalanine. The retained sequence is limited to the CDR3, 45 bases, with the frame set at the first base. Reading the germline V gene (reference sequence) gives CDR1 SGHNT and CDR2 YYREEE. The germline V and J ends show losses of 4 bases and 7 bases respectively, and no gene match explains 13 bases of the junction. Peripheral blood CD8+ and CD4+ T cells from healthy donors, Susac syndrome patients and multiple sclerosis patients were profiled by high-throughput TCR beta sequencing. The multiple sclerosis controls were treatment-naive patients whose relapsing-remitting disease, either stable or active, fulfilled the revised McDonald criteria. Bulk CD8+ and CD4+ T cells were purified magnetically by negative isolation, whereas CD8+ TEMRA cells were enriched by FACS. Blood was collected in EDTA tubes and processed within 24 hours, with PBMCs isolated through density gradient centrifugation. PBMCs intended for TCR sequencing were cryopreserved in liquid nitrogen and thawed later in a water bath at 37 degrees C. A purity of at least 90% was achieved for sorted or isolated CD4+, CD8+ and CD8+ TEMRA cells.

Remarks on this clonotype: There is no known antigen for this receptor. Per-base qualities were not stored, and no clone one base away is much larger.

The sequence was collected from a human donor with multiple sclerosis. The source material was CD4+ T cells from PBMCs. This chain is built from TRBV5-4 and TRBJ1-2; 7 bases in the middle match TRBD1. The nucleotide sequence is TGTGCCAGCAGCCTCGGACAGGTGCGAATGGGTGGCTACACCTTC. This sequence encodes CASSLGQVRMGGYTF. Outside the CDR3, residues come from the reference TRBV5-4 and TRBJ1-2 proteins, so the full variable domain is: ETGVTQSPTHLIKTRGQQVTLRCSSQSGHNTVSWYQQALGQGPQFIFQYYREEENGRGNFPPRFSGLQFPNYSSELNVNALELDDSALYLCASSLGQVRMGGYTFGSGTRLTVV.